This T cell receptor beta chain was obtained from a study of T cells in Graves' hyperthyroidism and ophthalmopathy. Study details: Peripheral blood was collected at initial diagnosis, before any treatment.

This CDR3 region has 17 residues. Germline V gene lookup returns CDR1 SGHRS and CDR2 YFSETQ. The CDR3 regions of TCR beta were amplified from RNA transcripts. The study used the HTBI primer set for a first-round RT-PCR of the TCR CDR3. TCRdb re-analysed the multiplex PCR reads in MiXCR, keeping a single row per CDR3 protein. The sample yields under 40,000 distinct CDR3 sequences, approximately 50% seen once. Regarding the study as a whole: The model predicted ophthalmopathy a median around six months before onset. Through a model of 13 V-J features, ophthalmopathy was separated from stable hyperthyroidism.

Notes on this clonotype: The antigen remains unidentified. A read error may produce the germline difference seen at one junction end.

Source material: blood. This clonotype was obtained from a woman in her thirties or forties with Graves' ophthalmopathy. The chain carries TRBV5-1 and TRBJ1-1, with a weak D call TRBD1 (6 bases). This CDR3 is CASSSPTGTPWSTEAFF. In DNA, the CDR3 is TGTGCCAGCAGTTCCCCGACAGGAACCCCATGGTCCACTGAAGCTTTCTTT.